This note documents a single T cell receptor (beta chain) sequence. Its antigen is unidentified. The CDR3 runs 13 residues. The V gene's germline CDR1 is LNHDA and CDR2 SQIVND (reference sequence). The trim removed 10 bases at V and 3 bases at J, leaving 6 bases unmatched. Generated by immunoSEQ multiplex PCR, the TCRdb table keeps only in-frame clones and is missing some. The profile covers more than 85,000 clones, with about 88% appearing a single time and 12% to 15% taken by the ten largest. These data come from a study of T cell responses to AZD1222 COVID-19 vaccine. Combined were second doses at about 4 or about 12 weeks. Overall study results and limits: The peak T cell response came first, and repertoires were sampled only after it. Donors in the cohort were predominantly white British and more often female, and clonal diversity was possibly underestimated.

The receptor comes from an adult who received the AZD1222 COVID-19 vaccine. V gene TRBV19 combines with J gene TRBJ2-1; 7 bases match TRBD1. The material was peripheral blood, obtained 28 days after the second AZD1222 dose. The CDR3 DNA reads TGTGCCACCGGGACAGACCTCTACAATGAGCAGTTCTTC. Encoded protein: CATGTDLYNEQFF.